The clone carrying this T cell receptor beta chain was found once. This sample is part of a study of cytomegalovirus exposure and HLA in healthy donors. Study overall: A data release that came early held some 84 million unique TCRs from HLA-typed donors.

With 60 Vbeta and 13 Jbeta primers, the PCR was carried out. TCRdb keeps only in-frame clones here, not all; method: immunoSEQ multiplex PCR. The table shows just under 250,000 clones, with 82% occurring only once. Germline V CDR1 and CDR2: ENHRY, SYGVKD. The CDR3 sequence is 11 residues long. V lost 8 bases and J lost 5, with 9 bases in between. Material: PBMCs. The chain has TRBV10-3 and TRBJ1-1; D remains ambiguous. The TCR was taken from a woman aged 40 to 50 in good health and CMV-seropositive. CDR3 sequence reads: CAIRGWTEAFF. As DNA, the CDR3 is TGTGCCATCCGGGGTTGGACTGAAGCTTTCTTT.